The 5 T cell receptor beta chains below were found in one sample sequenced in a study of shared clonotypes between healthy human individuals. Sequencing used immunoSEQ multiplex PCR; TCRdb keeps in-frame clones, though not all of them. The table records around 2,000,000 clones, around 96% of them present only once. CD45RO-negative cells were positively selected for CCR7, leaving out terminally differentiated effector memory CD45RA+ cells. Sequencing was performed on naive CD8+ T cells sorted from blood. These receptors all stem from a man in his late teens or twenties in good health.

The chain couples TRBV27 to TRBJ2-7, with TRBD1 identical over 9 bases. The junction had 10 bases not matched to a gene; V was cut back by 4 bases and J by 6 bases. The CDR3 has 15 amino acids. The V gene's germline CDR1 is MNHEY and CDR2 SMNVEV (reference sequence). CDR3 in DNA: TGTGCCAGCAGTTCCTTAGTACAGGGGGCCCGCGAGCAGTACTTC. Translated: CASSSLVQGAREQYF.

This chain joins TRBV4-3 and TRBJ2-5; TRBD2 agrees at 13 bases. The V gene's germline CDR1 is LGHNA and CDR2 YSLEER. The V segment lost 0 bases and the J segment 1 base; nucleotides outside the gene matches: 5. The CDR3 has 18 amino acids. DNA for the CDR3: TGCGCCAGCAGCCAAGAGTGGGGACTAGCGGGGTCCCAAGAGACCCAGTACTTC. It encodes CASSQEWGLAGSQETQYF.

V usage is TRBV5-6 and J usage is TRBJ2-7; D is unresolved. CDR1 is SGHDT and CDR2 is YYEEEE in the germline V gene. Trimming took off 4 bases at V and 1 base at J, with 6 bases between the two ends. The CDR3 has 12 residues. The DNA for the CDR3 is TGTGCCAGCAGCGAAGGGTCCTACGAGCAGTACTTC. Encoded protein: CASSEGSYEQYF.

J is TRBJ1-2 and V is TRBV7-2, with TRBD1 matching 9 bases. V trimming: 0 bases; J trimming: 5 bases; junction bases outside the gene matches: 7. This CDR3 is built from 16 residues. CDR1 is SGHTA, CDR2 FQGNSA, per germline. Written as DNA, the CDR3 is TGTGCCAGCAGCTTAGCTATGGGACAGGGCGCTTATGGCTACACCTTC. Residues: CASSLAMGQGAYGYTF.

This clone was counted once. The V gene is TRBV21-1, the J gene TRBJ2-3; the table's D call TRBD1 went unverified against the DNA. TRBV21-1 is a known pseudogene. The length of the CDR3 is 17 residues. This CDR3 reads CASSKGRAGMDTDTQYF. Written as DNA, the CDR3 is TGTGCCAGCAGCAAAGGAAGGGCAGGGATGGACACAGATACGCAGTATTTT.